This TCR beta chain stems from a study of response to subunit inactivated influenza vaccine. Study conclusions and caveats: Each seasonal influenza vaccination recruits few new T cells, the authors suggested.

The CDR3 runs 13 residues. The V gene end was trimmed by 4 bases and the J gene end by 7 bases; junction bases not matched to a gene: 6. Germline CDR1 is DFQATT and CDR2 is SNEGSKA (reference sequence). This clonotype was recorded many times. The antigen remains unidentified. Each CDR3 protein gets one entry after TCRdb re-called the RT-PCR reads with MiXCR. In the table there are fewer than 600,000 distinct CDR3 sequences, roughly 7.9% of which are singletons. The chain uses TRBV20-1 and TRBJ1-5; 8 nucleotides line up with TRBD1. The sample was PBMCs from blood, taken 23 to 25 months after vaccination. The clonotype comes from a man in his fifties or sixties who received an inactivated influenza vaccine. The CDR3 DNA follows: TGCAGTGCTATTCCCAGGGGGCGGCAGCCCCAGCATTTT. Translation gives CSAIPRGRQPQHF.